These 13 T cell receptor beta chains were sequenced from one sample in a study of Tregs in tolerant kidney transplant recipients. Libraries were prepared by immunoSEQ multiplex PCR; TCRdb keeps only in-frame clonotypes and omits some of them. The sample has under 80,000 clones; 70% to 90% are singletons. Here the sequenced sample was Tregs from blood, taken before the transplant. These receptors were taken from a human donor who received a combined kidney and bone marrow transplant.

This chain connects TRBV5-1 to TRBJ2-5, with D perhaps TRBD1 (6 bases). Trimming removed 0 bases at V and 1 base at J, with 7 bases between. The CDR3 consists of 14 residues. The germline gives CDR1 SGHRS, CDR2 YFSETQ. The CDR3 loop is CASSLAGVQETQYF. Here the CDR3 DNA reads TGCGCCAGCAGCTTGGCAGGGGTCCAAGAGACCCAGTACTTC.

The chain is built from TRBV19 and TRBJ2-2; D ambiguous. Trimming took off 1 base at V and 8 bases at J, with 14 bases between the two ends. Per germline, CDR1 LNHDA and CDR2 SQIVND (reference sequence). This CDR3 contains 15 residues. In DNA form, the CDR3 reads TGTGCCAGTAGTATAGTTTTGGGTTTCCCGGGGGAGCTGTTTTTT. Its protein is CASSIVLGFPGELFF.

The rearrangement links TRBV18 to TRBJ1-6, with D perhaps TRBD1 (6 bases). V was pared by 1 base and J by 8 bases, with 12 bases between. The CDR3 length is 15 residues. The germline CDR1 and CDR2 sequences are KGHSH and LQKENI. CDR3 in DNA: TGTGCCAGCTCACCACACAGGGATATCGATTCACCCCTCCACTTT. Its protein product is CASSPHRDIDSPLHF.

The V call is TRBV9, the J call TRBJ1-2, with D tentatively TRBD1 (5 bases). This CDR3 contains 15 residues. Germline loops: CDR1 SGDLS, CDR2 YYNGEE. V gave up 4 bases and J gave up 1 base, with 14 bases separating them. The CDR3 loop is CASSNGDRGNYGYTF. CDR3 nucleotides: TGTGCCAGCAGCAATGGGGATAGGGGTAACTATGGCTACACCTTC.

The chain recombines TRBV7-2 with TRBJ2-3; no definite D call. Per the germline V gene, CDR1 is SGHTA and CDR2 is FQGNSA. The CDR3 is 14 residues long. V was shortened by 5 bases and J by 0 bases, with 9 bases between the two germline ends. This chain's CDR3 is CASSPAASTDTQYF. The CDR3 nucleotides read TGTGCCAGCAGCCCCGCCGCTAGCACAGATACGCAGTATTTT.

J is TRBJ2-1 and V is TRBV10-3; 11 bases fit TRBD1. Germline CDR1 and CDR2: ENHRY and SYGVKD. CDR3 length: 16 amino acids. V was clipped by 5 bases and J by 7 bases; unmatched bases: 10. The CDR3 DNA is TGTGCCATCAGTAGAACGGGACAGGGGGGTGAGAATGAGCAGTTCTTC. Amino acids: CAISRTGQGGENEQFF.

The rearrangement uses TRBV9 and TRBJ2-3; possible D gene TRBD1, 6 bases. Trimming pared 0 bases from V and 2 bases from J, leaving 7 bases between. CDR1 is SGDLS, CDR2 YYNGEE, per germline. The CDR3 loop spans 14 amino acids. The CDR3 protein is CASSVGGPTDTQYF. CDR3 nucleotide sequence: TGTGCCAGCAGCGTAGGGGGGCCCACAGATACGCAGTATTTT.

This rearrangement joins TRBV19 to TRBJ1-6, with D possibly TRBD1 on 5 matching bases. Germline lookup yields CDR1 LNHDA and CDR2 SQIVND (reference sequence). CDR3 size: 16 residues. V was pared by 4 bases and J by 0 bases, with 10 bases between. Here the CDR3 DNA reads TGTGCCAGTAGTAGGGGGACTTTCTCCTATAATTCACCCCTCCACTTT. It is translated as CASSRGTFSYNSPLHF.

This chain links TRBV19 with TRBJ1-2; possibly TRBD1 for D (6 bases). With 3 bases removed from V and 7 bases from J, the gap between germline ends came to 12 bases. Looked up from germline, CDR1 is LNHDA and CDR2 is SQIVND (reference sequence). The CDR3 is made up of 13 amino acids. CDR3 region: CASSISGVGGYTF. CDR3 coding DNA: TGTGCCAGTAGTATTTCAGGGGTTGGTGGCTACACCTTC.

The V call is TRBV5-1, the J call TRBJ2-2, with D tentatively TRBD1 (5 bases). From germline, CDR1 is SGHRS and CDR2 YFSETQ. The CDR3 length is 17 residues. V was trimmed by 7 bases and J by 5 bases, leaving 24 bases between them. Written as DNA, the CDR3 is TGCGCCAGCCTTCCTTCTTCAGGGCCGATTGCAACCGGGGAGCTGTTTTTT. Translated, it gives CASLPSSGPIATGELFF.

CDR3 protein: CATTPDGNEQFF. The DNA for the CDR3 is TGTGCCACCACCCCGGATGGGAATGAGCAGTTCTTC. The rearrangement links TRBV7-9 to TRBJ2-1; D call uncertain. CDR1 and CDR2 (germline): SEHNR, FQNEAQ (reference sequence). Trimming took 10 bases from V and 7 from J, leaving 14 bases between them. The CDR3 spans 12 residues.

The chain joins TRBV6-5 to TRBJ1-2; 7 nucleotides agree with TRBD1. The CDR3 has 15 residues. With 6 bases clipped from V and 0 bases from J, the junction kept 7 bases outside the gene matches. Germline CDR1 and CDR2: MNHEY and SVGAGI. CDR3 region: CASRKDREANYGYTF. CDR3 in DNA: TGTGCCAGCAGGAAAGACAGGGAAGCTAACTATGGCTACACCTTC.

The CDR3 bases are TGTGCCAGCAGTAGGGACAGGGCGAGCAATCAGCCCCAGCATTTT. Translating gives CASSRDRASNQPQHF. This sequence joins TRBV6-5 and TRBJ1-5; 9 positions match TRBD1. Per the germline V gene, CDR1 is MNHEY and CDR2 is SVGAGI. V was pared by 5 bases and J by 1 base, with 3 bases of the junction left unmatched. The CDR3 totals 15 residues.